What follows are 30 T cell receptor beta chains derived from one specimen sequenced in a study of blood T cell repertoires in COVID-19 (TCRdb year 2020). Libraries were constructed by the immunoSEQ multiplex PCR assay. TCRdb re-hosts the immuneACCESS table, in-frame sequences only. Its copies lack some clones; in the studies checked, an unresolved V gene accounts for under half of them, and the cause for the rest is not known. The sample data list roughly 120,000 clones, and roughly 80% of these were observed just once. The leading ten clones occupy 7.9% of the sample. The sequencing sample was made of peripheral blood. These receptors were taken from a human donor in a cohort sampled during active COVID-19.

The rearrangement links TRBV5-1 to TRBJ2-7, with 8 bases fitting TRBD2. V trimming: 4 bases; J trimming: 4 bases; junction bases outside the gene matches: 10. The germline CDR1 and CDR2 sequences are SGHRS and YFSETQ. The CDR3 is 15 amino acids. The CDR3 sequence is CASSTAFRGGYEQYF. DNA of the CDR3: TGCGCCAGCAGCACCGCTTTTCGGGGGGGTTACGAGCAGTACTTC.

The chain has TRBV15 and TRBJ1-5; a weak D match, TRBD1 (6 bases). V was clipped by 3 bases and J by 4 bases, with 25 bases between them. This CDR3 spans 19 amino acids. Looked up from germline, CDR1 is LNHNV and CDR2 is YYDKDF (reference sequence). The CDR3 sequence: CATSSERVQGFSENQPQHF. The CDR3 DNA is TGTGCCACCAGCAGCGAAAGGGTACAGGGATTCTCGGAAAATCAGCCCCAGCATTTT.

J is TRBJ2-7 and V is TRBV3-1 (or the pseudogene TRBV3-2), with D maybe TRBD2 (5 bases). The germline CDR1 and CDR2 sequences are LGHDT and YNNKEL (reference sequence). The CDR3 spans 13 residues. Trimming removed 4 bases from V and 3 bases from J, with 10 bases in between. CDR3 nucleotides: TGTGCCAGCAGCCGAGGGTGGCTCTACGAGCAGTACTTC. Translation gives CASSRGWLYEQYF.

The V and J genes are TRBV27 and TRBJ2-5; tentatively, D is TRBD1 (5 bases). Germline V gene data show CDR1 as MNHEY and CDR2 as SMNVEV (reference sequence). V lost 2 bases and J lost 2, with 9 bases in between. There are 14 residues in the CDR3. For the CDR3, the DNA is TGTGCCAGCAGTTTAAAAGGGGTTCAAGAGACCCAGTACTTC. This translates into CASSLKGVQETQYF.

The chain's CDR3 is CARRTRQGREQYF. DNA of the CDR3: TGTGCCAGACGTACGAGACAGGGACGGGAGCAGTACTTC. The chain has TRBV6-4 and TRBJ2-7; 7 bases fit TRBD1. V shed 9 bases, J shed 7 bases, and the junction held 12 bases outside the gene matches. The CDR3 runs to 13 residues. CDR1 is MRHNA, CDR2 SNTAGT, per germline.

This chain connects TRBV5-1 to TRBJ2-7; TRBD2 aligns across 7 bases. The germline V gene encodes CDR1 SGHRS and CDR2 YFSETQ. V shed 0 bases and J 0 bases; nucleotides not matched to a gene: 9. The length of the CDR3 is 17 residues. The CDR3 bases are TGCGCCAGCAGCTTGGCAGCTAGCGGAGATCCCTCCTACGAGCAGTACTTC. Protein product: CASSLAASGDPSYEQYF.

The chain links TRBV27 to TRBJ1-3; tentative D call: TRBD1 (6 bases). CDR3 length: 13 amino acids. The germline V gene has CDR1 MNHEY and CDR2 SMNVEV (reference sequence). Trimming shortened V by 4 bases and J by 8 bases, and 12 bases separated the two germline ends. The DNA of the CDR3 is TGTGCCAGCAGTTCAGGGGCGGGGGACACCATATATTTT. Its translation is CASSSGAGDTIYF.

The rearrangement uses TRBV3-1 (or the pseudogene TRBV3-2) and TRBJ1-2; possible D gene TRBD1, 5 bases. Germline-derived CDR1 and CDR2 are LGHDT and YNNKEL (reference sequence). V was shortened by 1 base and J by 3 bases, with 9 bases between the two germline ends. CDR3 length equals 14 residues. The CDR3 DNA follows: TGTGCCAGCAGCCAAGGGGGGGTGGACTATGGCTACACCTTC. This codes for CASSQGGVDYGYTF.

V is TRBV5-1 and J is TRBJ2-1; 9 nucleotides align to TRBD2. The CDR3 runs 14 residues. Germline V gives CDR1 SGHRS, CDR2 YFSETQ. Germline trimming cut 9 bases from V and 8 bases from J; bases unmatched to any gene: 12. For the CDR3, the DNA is TGCGCCAACAATAGCGGGAGAGGTGGCCATGAGCAGTTCTTC. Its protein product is CANNSGRGGHEQFF.

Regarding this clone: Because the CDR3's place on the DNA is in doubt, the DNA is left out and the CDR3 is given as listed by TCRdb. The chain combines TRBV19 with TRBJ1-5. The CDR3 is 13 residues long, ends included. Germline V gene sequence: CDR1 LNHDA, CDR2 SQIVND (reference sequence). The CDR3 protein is CASTSGNDQPQHF.

CDR3 DNA: TGCGCCAGCAGCTTTGGCGGGGGAAACTCCTACGAGCAGTACTTC. As protein: CASSFGGGNSYEQYF. This chain joins TRBV5-1 and TRBJ2-7; 7 positions agree with TRBD2. The CDR3 is made up of 15 amino acids. The germline V gene encodes CDR1 SGHRS and CDR2 YFSETQ. V dropped 2 bases and J dropped 0; count of bases not matched to a gene: 5. Complete variable domain (other parts from reference TRBV5-1 and TRBJ2-7): KAGVTQTPRYLIKTRGQQVTLSCSPISGHRSVSWYQQTPGQGLQFLFEYFSETQRNKGNFPGRFSGRQFSNSRSEMNVSTLELGDSALYLCASSFGGGNSYEQYFGPGTRLTVT.

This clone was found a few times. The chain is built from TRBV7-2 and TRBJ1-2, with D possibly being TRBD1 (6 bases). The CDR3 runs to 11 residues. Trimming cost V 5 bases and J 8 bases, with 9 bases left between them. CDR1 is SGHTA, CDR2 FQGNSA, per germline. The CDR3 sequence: CASSTQGGYTF. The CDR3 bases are TGTGCCAGCAGCACCCAGGGGGGCTACACCTTC.

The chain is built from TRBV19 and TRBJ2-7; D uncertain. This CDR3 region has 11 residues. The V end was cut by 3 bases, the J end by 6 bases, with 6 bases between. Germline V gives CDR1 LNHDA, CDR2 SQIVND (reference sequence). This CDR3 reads CASSIGSEQYF. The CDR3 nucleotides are TGTGCCAGTAGTATCGGGTCCGAGCAGTACTTC.

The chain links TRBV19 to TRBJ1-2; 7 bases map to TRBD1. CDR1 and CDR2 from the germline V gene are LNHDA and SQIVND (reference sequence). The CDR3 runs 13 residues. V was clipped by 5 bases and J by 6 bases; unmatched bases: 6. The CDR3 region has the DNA TGTGCCAGTAGTTCAGGGGGAGAGAATGGCTACACCTTC. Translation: CASSSGGENGYTF.

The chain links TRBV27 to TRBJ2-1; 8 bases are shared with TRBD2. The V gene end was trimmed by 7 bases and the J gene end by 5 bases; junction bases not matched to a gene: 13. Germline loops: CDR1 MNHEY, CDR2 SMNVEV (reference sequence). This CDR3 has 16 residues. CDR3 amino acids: CASTPRSSGDNNEQFF. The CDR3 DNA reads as TGTGCCAGCACCCCCCGGAGTAGCGGGGATAACAATGAGCAGTTCTTC.

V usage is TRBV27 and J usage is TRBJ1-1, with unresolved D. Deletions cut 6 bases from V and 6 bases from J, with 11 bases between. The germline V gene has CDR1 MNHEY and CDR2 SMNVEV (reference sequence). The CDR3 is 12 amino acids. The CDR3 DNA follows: TGTGCCAGCAGACGCGGGGTCGCTGAAGCTTTCTTT. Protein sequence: CASRRGVAEAFF.

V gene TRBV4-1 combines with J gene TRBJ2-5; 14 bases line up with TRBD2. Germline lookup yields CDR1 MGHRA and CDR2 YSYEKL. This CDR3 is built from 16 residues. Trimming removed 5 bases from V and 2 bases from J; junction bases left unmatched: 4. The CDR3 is CASSFRLAGGQETQYF. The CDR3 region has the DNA TGCGCCAGCAGCTTCCGACTAGCGGGGGGGCAAGAGACCCAGTACTTC.

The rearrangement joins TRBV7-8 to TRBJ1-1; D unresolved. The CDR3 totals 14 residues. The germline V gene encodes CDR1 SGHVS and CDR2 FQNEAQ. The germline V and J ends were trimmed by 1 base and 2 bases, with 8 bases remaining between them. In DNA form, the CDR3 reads TGTGCCAGCAGCTTAGGAGCGAGTAACACTGAAGCTTTCTTT. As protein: CASSLGASNTEAFF.

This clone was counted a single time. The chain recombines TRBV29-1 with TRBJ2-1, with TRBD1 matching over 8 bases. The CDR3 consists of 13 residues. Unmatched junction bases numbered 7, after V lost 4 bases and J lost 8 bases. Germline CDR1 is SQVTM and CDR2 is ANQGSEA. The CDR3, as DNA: TGCAGCGTTGTGGGCCAGGGGGCATATGAGCAGTTCTTC. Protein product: CSVVGQGAYEQFF.

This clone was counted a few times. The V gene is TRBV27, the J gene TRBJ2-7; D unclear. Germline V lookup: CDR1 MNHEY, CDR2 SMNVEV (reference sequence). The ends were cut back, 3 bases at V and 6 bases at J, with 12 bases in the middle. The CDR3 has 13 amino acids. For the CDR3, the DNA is TGTGCCAGCAGTTTGAGCAGATCAGGCGAGCAGTACTTC. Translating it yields CASSLSRSGEQYF.

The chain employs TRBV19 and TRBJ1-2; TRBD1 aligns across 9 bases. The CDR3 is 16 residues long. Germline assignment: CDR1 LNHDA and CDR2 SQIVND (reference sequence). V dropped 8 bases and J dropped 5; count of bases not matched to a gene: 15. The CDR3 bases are TGTGCCAGTCTCCCCTTCCCGGGACAGGGAGGATATGGCTACACCTTC. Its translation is CASLPFPGQGGYGYTF.

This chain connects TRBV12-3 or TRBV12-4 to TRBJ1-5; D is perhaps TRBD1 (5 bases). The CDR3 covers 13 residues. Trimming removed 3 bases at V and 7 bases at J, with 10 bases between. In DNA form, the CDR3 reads TGTGCCAGCAGTTTTGACAGCCGGCAGCCCCAGCATTTT. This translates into CASSFDSRQPQHF.

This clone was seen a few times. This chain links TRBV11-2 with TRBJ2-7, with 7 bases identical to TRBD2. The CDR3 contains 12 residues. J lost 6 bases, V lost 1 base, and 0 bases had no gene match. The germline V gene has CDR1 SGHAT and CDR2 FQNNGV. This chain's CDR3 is CASSLVAGEQYF. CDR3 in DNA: TGTGCCAGCAGCTTAGTAGCGGGCGAGCAGTACTTC. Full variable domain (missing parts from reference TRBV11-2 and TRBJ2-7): EAGVAQSPRYKIIEKRQSVAFWCNPISGHATLYWYQQILGQGPKLLIQFQNNGVVDDSQLPKDRFSAERLKGVDSTLKIQPAKLEDSAVYLCASSLVAGEQYFGPGTRLTVT.

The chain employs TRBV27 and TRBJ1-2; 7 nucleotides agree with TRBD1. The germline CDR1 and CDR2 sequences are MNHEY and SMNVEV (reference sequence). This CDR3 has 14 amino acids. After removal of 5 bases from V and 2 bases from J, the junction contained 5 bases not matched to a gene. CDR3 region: CASSPTGKNYGYTF. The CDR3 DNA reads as TGTGCCAGCAGTCCGACAGGGAAAAACTATGGCTACACCTTC.

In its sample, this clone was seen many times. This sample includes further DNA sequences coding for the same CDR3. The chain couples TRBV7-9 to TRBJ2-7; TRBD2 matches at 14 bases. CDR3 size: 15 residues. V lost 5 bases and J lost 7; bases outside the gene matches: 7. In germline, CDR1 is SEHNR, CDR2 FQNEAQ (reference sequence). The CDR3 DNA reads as TGTGCCAGCAGCCCTCGACTAGCGGGAGGGAGGGAGCAGTACTTC. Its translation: CASSPRLAGGREQYF.

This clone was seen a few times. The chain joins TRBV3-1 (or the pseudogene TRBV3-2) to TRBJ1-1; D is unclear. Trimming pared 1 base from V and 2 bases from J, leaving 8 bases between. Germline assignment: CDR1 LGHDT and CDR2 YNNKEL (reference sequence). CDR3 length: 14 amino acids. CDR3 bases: TGTGCCAGCAGCCAAGTCATAGATAACACTGAAGCTTTCTTT. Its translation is CASSQVIDNTEAFF.

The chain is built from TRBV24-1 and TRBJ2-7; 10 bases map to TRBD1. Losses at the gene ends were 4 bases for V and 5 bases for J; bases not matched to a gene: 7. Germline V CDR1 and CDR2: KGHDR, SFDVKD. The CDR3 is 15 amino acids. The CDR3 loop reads CATSDSSGTGDEQYF. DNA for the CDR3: TGTGCCACCAGTGACTCCTCCGGGACAGGGGACGAGCAGTACTTC.

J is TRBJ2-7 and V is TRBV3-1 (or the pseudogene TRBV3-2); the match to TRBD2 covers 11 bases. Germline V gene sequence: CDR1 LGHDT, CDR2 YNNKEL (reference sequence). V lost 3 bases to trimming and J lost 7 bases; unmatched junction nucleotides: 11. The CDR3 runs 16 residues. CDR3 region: CASSQLRLAGPREQYF. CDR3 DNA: TGTGCCAGCAGCCAGCTTCGACTAGCGGGGCCGAGGGAGCAGTACTTC.

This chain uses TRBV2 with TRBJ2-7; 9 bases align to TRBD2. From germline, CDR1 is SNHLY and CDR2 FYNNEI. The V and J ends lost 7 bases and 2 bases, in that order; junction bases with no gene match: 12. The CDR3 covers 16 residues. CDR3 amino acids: CASKELSGGTTYEQYF. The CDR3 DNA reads TGTGCCAGCAAAGAGCTAAGCGGGGGGACCACCTACGAGCAGTACTTC.

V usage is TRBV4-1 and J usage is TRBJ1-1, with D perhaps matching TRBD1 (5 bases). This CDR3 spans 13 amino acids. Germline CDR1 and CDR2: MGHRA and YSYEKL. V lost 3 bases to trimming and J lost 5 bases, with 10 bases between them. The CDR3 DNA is TGCGCCAGCAGCCACTTGGGGGGAACTGAAGCTTTCTTT. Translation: CASSHLGGTEAFF.